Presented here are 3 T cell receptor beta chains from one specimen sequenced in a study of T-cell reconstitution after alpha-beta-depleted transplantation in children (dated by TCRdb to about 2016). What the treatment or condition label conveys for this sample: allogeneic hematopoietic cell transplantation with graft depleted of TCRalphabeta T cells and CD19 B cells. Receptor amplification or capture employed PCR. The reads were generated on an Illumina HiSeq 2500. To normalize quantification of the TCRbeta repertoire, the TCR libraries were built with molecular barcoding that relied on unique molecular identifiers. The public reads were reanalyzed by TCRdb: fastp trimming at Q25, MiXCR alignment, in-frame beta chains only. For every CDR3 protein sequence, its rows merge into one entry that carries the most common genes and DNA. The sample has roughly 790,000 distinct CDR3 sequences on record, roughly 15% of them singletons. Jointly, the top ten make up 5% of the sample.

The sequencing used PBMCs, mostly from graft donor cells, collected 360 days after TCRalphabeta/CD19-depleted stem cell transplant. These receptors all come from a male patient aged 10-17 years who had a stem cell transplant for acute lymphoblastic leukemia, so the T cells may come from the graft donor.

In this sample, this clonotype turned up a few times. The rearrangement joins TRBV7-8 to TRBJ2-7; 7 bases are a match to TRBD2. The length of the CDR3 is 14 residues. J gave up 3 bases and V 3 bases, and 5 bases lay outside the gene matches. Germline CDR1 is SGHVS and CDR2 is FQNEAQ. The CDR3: CASSLPLALYEQYF. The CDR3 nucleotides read TGTGCCAGCAGCTTGCCACTAGCGCTCTACGAGCAGTACTTC.

The CDR3 DNA follows: TGCGCCAGCAGCGATGACAGCCGCACGGGAGGGTCTTACAAAAACATTCAGTACTTC. Translated, it gives CASSDDSRTGGSYKNIQYF. The chain has TRBV5-1 and TRBJ2-4; 8 bases fit TRBD2. V lost 4 bases to trimming and J lost 3 bases; unmatched junction nucleotides: 18. Germline CDR1 SGHRS, CDR2 YFSETQ. This CDR3 has 19 amino acids.

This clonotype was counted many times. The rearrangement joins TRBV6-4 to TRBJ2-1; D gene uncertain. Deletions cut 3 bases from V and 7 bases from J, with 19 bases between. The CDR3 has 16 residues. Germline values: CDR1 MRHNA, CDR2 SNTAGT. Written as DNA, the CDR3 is TGTGCCAGCAGTGAAAACGCTGGCGTTAAGTCGAATGAGCAGTTCTTC. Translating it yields CASSENAGVKSNEQFF.